This T cell receptor beta chain was observed in a study of radiotherapy plus CTLA-4 blockade in lung cancer (dated by TCRdb to 2017 to 2018). Looking at the study overall: Objective responses were observed in 18% of enrolled patients, and disease control was achieved in 25% to 35%.

In the case of this clone: The antigen this receptor binds is unknown. No clone much larger than this one lies a single base away; base qualities are absent.

The library was built by means of the immunoSEQ multiplex PCR assay. This immuneACCESS table, as held by TCRdb, lists in-frame sequences with V and J called but not all clones. Of the missing ones, under half trace to an unresolved V gene in checked studies; the others have no known cause. Recorded for this sample are 120,000 or so clones; more than 65% of them occurred a single time. Approximately 5% of the sample lies in the top ten. Focal radiation therapy combined with CTLA-4 blockade (ipilimumab) was tested in patients with chemo-refractory metastatic non-small-cell lung cancer. Study-wide findings and limitations: After treatment with radiotherapy and ipilimumab, TCR clones that originated in tumors expanded in peripheral blood. The strongest predictors of response were reported to be early dynamic shifts in blood T cell clones along with a rise in serum interferon-beta following radiation.

The CDR3 has 13 amino acids, counting the end cysteine and phenylalanine. The sequence is cut down to CDR3 DNA, 39 bases in frame from base 1. V is shortened by 7 bases, J by 4 bases, and the region joining them spans 12 bases. CDR1 and CDR2 are drawn from the germline V gene: MNHEY, SVGAGI. The chain is made from TRBV6-5 and TRBJ2-3; too little of a D gene remains to name it. The clonotype comes from a human donor with non-small cell lung cancer who had a partial response to radiotherapy plus ipilimumab. The source material was peripheral blood, sampled from a patient treated with radiotherapy plus ipilimumab. The nucleotide sequence is TGTGCCAGCAAACGGTCCGCGTCAGATACGCAGTATTTT. Translated, this is CASKRSASDTQYF.